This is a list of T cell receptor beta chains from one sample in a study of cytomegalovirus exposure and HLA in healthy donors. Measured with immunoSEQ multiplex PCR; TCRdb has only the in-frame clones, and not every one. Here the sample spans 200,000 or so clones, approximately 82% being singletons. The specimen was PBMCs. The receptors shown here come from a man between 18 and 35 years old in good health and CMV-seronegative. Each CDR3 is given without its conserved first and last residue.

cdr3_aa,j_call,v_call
ASSPGGSGANVLT,TRBJ2-6,TRBV9
ASSLIAGGLGNEQF,TRBJ2-1,TRBV5-5
ASSFRQGPQETQY,TRBJ2-5,TRBV7-8
SAGQGAARYT,TRBJ1-2,TRBV29-1
ASARSGTGNEKLF,TRBJ1-4,TRBV12-5
ASREAGNPFFYEQY,.,TRBV2
ASSFGQGTDEQY,TRBJ2-7,TRBV7-9
ASSFLGQGGSPLH,TRBJ1-6,TRBV27
ASSLGSRGYT,TRBJ1-2,TRBV5-6
ASSDGSARSAEAF,TRBJ1-1,TRBV6-1
ASSLRGDRAGQPQH,TRBJ1-5,TRBV28
ASSQEGQVQETQY,TRBJ2-5,TRBV4-1
ASSQDRASGGQETQY,TRBJ2-5,TRBV4-1
ASSLGRGNTGELF,TRBJ2-2,TRBV7-2
ASCQGGEKLF,TRBJ1-4,TRBV28
ASIARGGQY,TRBJ2-7,TRBV2
ASSALPPAGAYEQY,TRBJ2-7,TRBV7-9
ASSRTSGREEQF,TRBJ2-1,TRBV2
ASSTTGDTEAF,TRBJ1-1,TRBV18
ASRGPYSGANVLT,TRBJ2-6,TRBV28
ASSRTAGTAGTDTQY,TRBJ2-3,TRBV28
ASRAFGGANQPQH,TRBJ1-5,TRBV6-5
ASSLRLAQSRDTQY,TRBJ2-3,TRBV28
ASSEGAIWTAETQY,TRBJ2-5,TRBV6-1
ASSMYGAGETQY,TRBJ2-5,TRBV19
ASSDRGAPGNQPQH,TRBJ1-5,TRBV2
ASSQDFGQGAGANVLT,TRBJ2-6,TRBV4-2
ASTLGGNYGYT,TRBJ1-2,TRBV21-1
ATSPERGMGTDTQY,TRBJ2-3,TRBV15
ASSSTVYGYT,TRBJ1-2,TRBV7-2
ASSPTLGEQY,TRBJ2-7,TRBV11-2
SSRSSGLAGGTNHEQY,TRBJ2-7,TRBV7-9
ASRIGTGDEKLF,TRBJ1-4,TRBV2
SVEGQGGGTEQY,TRBJ2-7,TRBV29-1
ASSATGGTYGYT,TRBJ1-2,TRBV27
ASSLGWTTYNEQF,TRBJ2-1,TRBV5-1
ASSHLPGLGGYEQY,TRBJ2-7,TRBV7-2